The T cell receptor (beta chain) under discussion was sequenced for a study of blood T cell repertoires in COVID-19. For the study at large: The study drew acute and convalescent COVID-19 samples from the United States, Italy and Spain. Sources were T cells, B-cell-depleted T cells, or PBMCs; the material itself was cDNA or gDNA.

The CDR3 runs 13 residues. The germline V gene has CDR1 SEHNR and CDR2 FQNEAQ (reference sequence). Trimming cost V 5 bases and J 10 bases; bases outside gene matches: 8. Participants spanned ages about 18 to 90 years and resided in some 22 US areas. Donors in Cohort 3 who had recovered were those with two negative PCRs, healthcare professional clearance, or resolution of their symptoms. Repertoires were generated with immunoSEQ multiplex PCR, while TCRdb's copy carries only in-frame clones and drops some. The data show 110,000 to 150,000 clones, with roughly 89% seen just once and roughly 3.9% held by the top ten.

The source is a man in his fifties who had recovered from COVID-19. The rearrangement uses TRBV7-9 and TRBJ2-1; 7 bases are shared with TRBD2. Sequences were obtained from PBMCs or T cells enriched from blood (not recorded which). As DNA, the CDR3 is TGTGCCAGCAGCCAGACACGAGCGGGAGAGCAGTTCTTC. This sequence encodes CASSQTRAGEQFF.